The present TCR beta chain was sequenced within a study of blood T cell repertoires in COVID-19. In the study overall: The United States, Italy and Spain supplied acute and convalescent COVID-19 samples. Sources were T cells, B-cell-depleted T cells, or PBMCs; the material itself was cDNA or gDNA.

V was clipped by 1 base and J by 4 bases; unmatched bases: 8. This CDR3 is built from 16 residues. Germline CDR1 and CDR2: SGHDT and YYEEEE. In the original workflow: Reference gene primer amplification in the assay estimated nucleated cell counts. TCRdb's copy holds only in-frame clones and misses some; the assay was immunoSEQ multiplex PCR. That table furnishes V, J and clone size, whereas the DNA furnished D and trimming. This table holds 76,000 or so clones, around 85% found once. The sequenced sample consisted of peripheral blood. V is TRBV5-6 and J is TRBJ1-1; 9 bases match TRBD1. This sequence was found in a man aged 30 to 39 with acute or convalescent COVID-19. This CDR3 reads CASSLPDRGVFTEAFF. The DNA of the CDR3 is TGTGCCAGCAGCTTGCCGGACAGGGGAGTTTTCACTGAAGCTTTCTTT.